These T cell receptor beta chains were read from a single sample in a study of tumor and adjacent non-tumor tissue in lung cancer. Using its own MiXCR run on the multiplex PCR reads, TCRdb lists one record per CDR3 protein. The sample includes fewer than 100,000 distinct CDR3 sequences, approximately 72% of them seen just once. The specimen sequenced was lung tumor tissue. The receptors come from a woman aged 40-49 years with non-small cell lung cancer. Each CDR3 is given with its conserved first and last residue. Fields, in order: J gene, D gene, V gene, clone size, CDR3 DNA, CDR3 protein. A D gene is named only where the DNA matches it firmly. The size field is filled for only some rows; it gives once, few, many or a size class.

>TRBJ2-7|TRBD2|TRBV6-2/TRBV6-3|NA
TGTACCAGCACCGACAAGGGGGGACTAGCGGGAAACGAGCAGCACTTC
CTSTDKGGLAGNEQHF
>TRBJ2-7|NA|TRBV11-2|NA
TGTGCCAGCAGCCCCCTCGGTGGGCAGGTGTATTACGACCAGTACTTC
CASSPLGGQVYYDQYF
>TRBJ1-3|TRBD1|TRBV12-3/TRBV12-4|NA
TGTGCCAGCAGTGGCGGACAGGGTAATTATGGAAGCACCATATATTTT
CASSGGQGNYGSTIYF
>TRBJ2-1|NA|TRBV29-1|NA
TGCAACATTGAAGACCCTCGGAGCTATAATGAGCAGTTCTTC
CNIEDPRSYNEQFF
>TRBJ2-2|NA|TRBV14|many
TGTGCCAGCAGCCGTACGGTCAGGGAATTGCCCGGGGAGCTGTTTTTT
CASSRTVRELPGELFF
>TRBJ1-3|NA|TRBV28|NA
TGTGCCAGCAGCGGAGGGAGGCCCTCTGGAAACACCATATATTTT
CASSGGRPSGNTIYF
>TRBJ2-1|NA|TRBV29-1|NA
TGCAGCGTTGAAGGGCGCCACGGGTGCAGCAATGAGCAGTTCTTC
CSVEGRHGCSNEQFF
>TRBJ2-1|TRBD1|TRBV10-2|many
TGCGCCAGCAGCCCCCCCGGGACAGGGAAATACAATGAGCAGTTCTTC
CASSPPGTGKYNEQFF
>TRBJ1-2|TRBD1|TRBV6-6|NA
TGTGCCAGCAGCGGGACAGAATATGGCTACACCTTC
CASSGTEYGYTF
>TRBJ2-7|NA|TRBV5-4|NA
TGTACCAGCAGTCTCCCGACCGACAACTACGAGCAGTATTTC
CTSSLPTDNYEQYF
>TRBJ2-7|NA|TRBV21-1|NA
TGTGCCAGCAGACCGATGACAGGGAAGCCCTACGAGCAGTACTTC
CASRPMTGKPYEQYF
>TRBJ2-3|NA|TRBV10-3|few
TGTGCCATCAGTGCTCGGGGCGCCGGAGATACGCAGTATTTT
CAISARGAGDTQYF
>TRBJ2-3|NA|TRBV7-9|many
TGTGCCAGCAAGTGGGAAAGAGCACCGCAGTATTTT
CASKWERAPQYF
>TRBJ2-7|NA|TRBV11-1|NA
TGTGCCAGCAGCTTAATGCTCGGTAGATACAAGCAGTACTTC
CASSLMLGRYKQYF
>TRBJ2-3|TRBD2|TRBV4-1|many
TGCGCCAGCAGCCAAGACATCCAAATAGCGGGAGGCTGGGATACGCAGTATTTT
CASSQDIQIAGGWDTQYF
>TRBJ2-7|NA|TRBV20-1|many
TGCAGTGCTGCCTCGAGGAGCAGGCCCTCCCCCCACGAGCAGTACTTC
CSAASRSRPSPHEQYF
>TRBJ2-7|TRBD1|TRBV5-5|NA
TGTGCCAGCAGTCGGACAGGGCCCCCAGTTCGACCCTACGAGCAGTATTTC
CASSRTGPPVRPYEQYF
>TRBJ1-6|NA|TRBV11-2|once
TGTGCCAGCAGTTTAGCCTCGGGGAATAATTCACCCTTCTACTTT
CASSLASGNNSPFYF
>TRBJ2-7|NA|TRBV7-8|NA
TGTGCCAGCAACCCCCGCCATTACGGGCAGTACTTC
CASNPRHYGQYF
>TRBJ2-3|NA|TRBV4-1|few
TGCGCCAGCAGCCAAGACTACACCCCAATGGAGTACCAAAGCACAGATACGCAGTATTTT
CASSQDYTPMEYQSTDTQYF
>TRBJ2-3|NA|TRBV29-1|NA
TGCAACGTGCGGCCAGGAGCAGATACGCAGTATTTT
CNVRPGADTQYF
>TRBJ1-6|TRBD1|TRBV4-2|NA
TGTGCCAGCAGCCAAAACCGGGACAGCCATTCACCCCTCCAGTTT
CASSQNRDSHSPLQF
>TRBJ2-3|NA|TRBV6-6|many
TGTGCCAGCGGGCGGATCCGAGGGGCAGATACGCAGTATTTT
CASGRIRGADTQYF
>TRBJ1-6|TRBD1|TRBV20-1|many
TGCAGTGCTAGGAGCTCGACAGGGACTTTAACAACCTATAATTCACCCCTCCACTTT
CSARSSTGTLTTYNSPLHF
>TRBJ2-1|NA|TRBV11-3|NA
TGTGCCAGCAGCTTCAATTTCGTAGGCAATGAGCAGTTCTTC
CASSFNFVGNEQFF
>TRBJ1-5|NA|TRBV6-5|NA
TGTGCCAGCAGCCCAACGTTGGGACCCCTCTATCAGCCCCAGCATTTT
CASSPTLGPLYQPQHF
>TRBJ2-5|NA|TRBV11-3|NA
TGCACCAGCAGCTTCCTACGGGGCCAAGAGACCCAGTACTTC
CTSSFLRGQETQYF
>TRBJ2-7|TRBD2|TRBV11-2|NA
TGTACCAGCAGCCACCCCGAGACTAGCGGATACGCGCAGTACTTC
CTSSHPETSGYAQYF
>TRBJ2-7|TRBD2|TRBV7-8|NA
TGTGCCAGCACGGTTAGCGGGGGCTCCTACGAGCAGTATTTC
CASTVSGGSYEQYF
>TRBJ2-1|TRBD2|TRBV20-1|NA
TGCAGTGCTAGTGCGCTAGCGGGGGGGTTCTTGAATGAGCAGTTCTTC
CSASALAGGFLNEQFF
>TRBJ2-1|NA|TRBV11-3|NA
TGTACCAGCAGCGAAGACTGGTTCTACAATGAGCGGTTCTTC
CTSSEDWFYNERFF
>TRBJ2-3|NA|TRBV11-2|NA
TGTGCCAGCAACACTGCGATAGATCCCCGTACAGATACGCAGTATTTT
CASNTAIDPRTDTQYF
>TRBJ2-5|NA|TRBV11-2|NA
TGTGCCAGCAGTTTTGTTGGGCGGAGTGCCCAAGAGACCCAGTACTTC
CASSFVGRSAQETQYF
>TRBJ2-1|NA|TRBV25-1|many
TGTGCCAGCAGTGATACCCGGGACTACAATGAGCAGTTCTTC
CASSDTRDYNEQFF
>TRBJ1-3|NA|TRBV29-1|NA
TGCAGCGTTGATAGAGGGTCCGGAAACACCATATATTTT
CSVDRGSGNTIYF
>TRBJ1-4|NA|TRBV6-5|NA
TGTGCCAGGAGTTACACCACAGGGCCAAATGAAAAACCGTTTTTT
CARSYTTGPNEKPFF
>TRBJ2-5|NA|TRBV12-3/TRBV12-4|NA
TGTGCCAGCAGTCCAGGGCAGGGCGGGGACCCGACTGAGCAAGAGACCCAGTACTTC
CASSPGQGGDPTEQETQYF
>TRBJ1-5|NA|TRBV10-3|NA
TGTGCCATCAGTGAGGGGACGGTCAATCAGCCCCAGCATTTT
CAISEGTVNQPQHF
>TRBJ2-7|NA|TRBV29-1|NA
TGCAACGTCACCGGGGCGGACCTACGAGAGCAGTACTTC
CNVTGADLREQYF
>TRBJ1-5|TRBD1|TRBV6-6|NA
TGTGCCACCAGCGGCCTGGGACAGCTTAGCTATCAGCCCCAGCATTTT
CATSGLGQLSYQPQHF
>TRBJ2-5|NA|TRBV19|NA
TGTGCCAGTAGTATCCAAGAGACCCGGTACTTC
CASSIQETRYF
>TRBJ2-2|TRBD1|TRBV5-1|few
TGCGCCAGCAGCCTCCGGACAGGGCAGGGGACCGGGGAGCTGTTTTTT
CASSLRTGQGTGELFF
>TRBJ1-4|NA|TRBV5-5|many
TGTGCCAGCAGCTTAAGAGTTCAGGCTAATGAAAAACTGTTTTTT
CASSLRVQANEKLFF
>TRBJ1-4|NA|TRBV6-6|NA
TGTGCCAGCAGTTACTCGAGATGTCGCACGTACCACACTTCATCTAATGAAAAACTGTTTTTT
CASSYSRCRTYHTSSNEKLFF
>TRBJ2-1|NA|TRBV28|medium-sized
TGTGCCAGCAGTTTATTCCCAGCGGGCCCCGGGATCTTC
CASSLFPAGPGIF
>TRBJ2-6|NA|TRBV12-3/TRBV12-4|NA
TGTGCCAGCAGTTTCAGTCTCTCTGGGGCCAACGCCTTGACTTTC
CASSFSLSGANALTF
>TRBJ2-5|NA|TRBV6-1|medium-sized
TGTGCCAGCATCATCCCCAATCAAGAGACCCAGTACTTC
CASIIPNQETQYF
>TRBJ1-2|TRBD1|TRBV11-2|NA
TGTGCCAGCAGCTTGGGGACAGGAAAGTATGGTTACACATTC
CASSLGTGKYGYTF
>TRBJ2-1|TRBD1|TRBV11-2|NA
TGTGTCAGCAGCTTATCGACAGGGGTAATCTCGTACAATGAGAAGTTCTTC
CVSSLSTGVISYNEKFF
>TRBJ2-7|NA|TRBV11-2|NA
TGCGCCAGCAGCCCCCTCGGTAGGCAAGGGTACTACGAGTGGTACTTC
CASSPLGRQGYYEWYF
>TRBJ2-3|NA|TRBV20-1|NA
TGCAGTGCTAGTGGAGGGAAACACACAGATACGCAGTATTTT
CSASGGKHTDTQYF
>TRBJ2-5|NA|TRBV6-1|NA
TGTGCCAGCAGTGGGACTATAACGGGGGGCCCTTTCTGGTACTTC
CASSGTITGGPFWYF
>TRBJ1-5|NA|TRBV28|NA
TGTGCCAGCAATTTGGGAATTTACGCCAAGTCCCAGCATTTT
CASNLGIYAKSQHF
>TRBJ2-1|NA|TRBV12-3/TRBV12-4|NA
TGCGCCAGCAGATCAGGCCTGAATGAGCAGTTCTTC
CASRSGLNEQFF
>TRBJ2-7|NA|TRBV11-2|once
TGTGCCAACGGCCGAGACAGGAAGCTAGATTACGAGCAGTACTTC
CANGRDRKLDYEQYF
>TRBJ2-6|NA|TRBV11-3|NA
TGTGCCAGCAGCTTAGAAGATATAGTTTACTCCTCACCAAACTCTGAGGCCAACGTCCTGACTTTC
CASSLEDIVYSSPNSEANVLTF
>TRBJ1-2|NA|TRBV20-1|NA
TGCAGTGCTAGCGGGCCTGGGGCAGACTATGGCTACACCTTC
CSASGPGADYGYTF
>TRBJ2-2|NA|TRBV12-3/TRBV12-4|NA
TGTGTCACCCGGGACTCGAACACCGGGGAGCTGTTTTTC
CVTRDSNTGELFF
>TRBJ1-2|TRBD1|TRBV13|many
TGTGCCAGCAGCTTAGAGCCCGCAGGGGGACATTATGGCTACACCTTC
CASSLEPAGGHYGYTF
>TRBJ1-2|TRBD1|TRBV20-1|NA
TGCAGTGCTAGTGAAGGACAGGGCGCTAACTATGGCTACACCTTC
CSASEGQGANYGYTF